These 5 T cell receptor beta chains share one sample of origin, sequenced in a study of synovial regulatory T cells in juvenile arthritis. The data were produced by immunoSEQ multiplex PCR, yet TCRdb's version contains in-frame clones alone and is incomplete. The data show around 2,200 clones, and the top ten clones hold about a fifth. Synovial fluid was collected with matched peripheral blood from each patient with active arthritis. Sequenced sample: Treg cells from the synovium. These receptors were taken from a donor aged 2 to 35 with juvenile idiopathic arthritis.

This clone is deemed medium-sized by its frequency. V is TRBV19 and J is TRBJ1-2; the D call of TRBD1 rests on TCRdb alone, since no DNA is present to check it. CDR3 length equals 12 residues. DNA for this receptor is not on file. Germline V CDR1 and CDR2: LNHDA, SQIVND (reference sequence). The CDR3 sequence is CASRRVGGGYTF. Combining the CDR3 with reference TRBV19 and TRBJ1-2 gives the whole variable domain DGGITQSPKYLFRKEGQNVTLSCEQNLNHDAMYWYRQDPGQGLRLIYYSQIVNDFQKGDIAEGYSVSREKKESFPLTVTSAQKNPTAFYLCASRRVGGGYTFGSGTRLTVV.

Its frequency marks this clone as medium-sized. The V gene is TRBV5-1, the J gene TRBJ1-5; TCRdb's D call of TRBD1 is untestable without DNA. Germline CDR1 SGHRS, CDR2 YFSETQ. The CDR3 length is 14 residues. Only the protein is on record. This CDR3 is CASSLDSRNQPQHF.

By frequency, this clone is medium-sized. This rearrangement joins TRBV19 to TRBJ2-7; the D call from TCRdb, TRBD1, cannot be confirmed without DNA. This CDR3 is 13 amino acids long. No DNA was logged. The germline V gene has CDR1 LNHDA and CDR2 SQIVND (reference sequence). The CDR3 sequence: CASTGQGAYEQYF.

This clone shows up as medium-sized by frequency. The chain combines TRBV19 with TRBJ2-7; with no DNA, the TCRdb D assignment of TRBD2 cannot be verified. CDR1 LNHDA and CDR2 SQIVND come from the germline V gene (reference sequence). The CDR3 has 13 amino acids. Only the protein is on record. The CDR3 is CASSPGLLYEQYF.

By frequency, this clone is medium-sized. The chain couples TRBV5-1 to TRBJ2-7; the TCRdb call, TRBD1, lacks DNA for checking. Germline V gene sequence: CDR1 SGHRS, CDR2 YFSETQ. This CDR3 region has 13 residues. No DNA sequence was recorded. The CDR3 sequence: CASSFSGSYEQYF.